This T cell receptor (beta chain) derives from a study of blood T cell repertoires in COVID-19. Original data processing: Counts of nucleated cells, estimated from reference gene primer amplification, were obtained. Profiling relied on immunoSEQ multiplex PCR, and the TCRdb table lists in-frame clones only, not all of them. Clone size and the V and J calls come from that table; the DNA yielded D and trimming. Among about 62,000 clones listed, 72% were seen once. Those who participated ranged in age from about 18 to 95 years and resided in about two dozen US areas. Per germline, CDR1 LNHDA and CDR2 SQIVND (reference sequence). The CDR3 is 13 amino acids. Trimming pared 8 bases from V and 6 bases from J, leaving 16 bases between.

V usage is TRBV19 and J usage is TRBJ1-1; D is uncertain. The sample taken for sequencing was PBMCs or T cells enriched from blood (not recorded which). The sequence was obtained from a woman aged 60-75 years who had been exposed to COVID-19. CDR3 coding DNA: TGTGCCAGTGCGGTCACCTCAAGCCCTGAAGCTTTCTTT. Protein: CASAVTSSPEAFF.